This T cell receptor beta chain was captured in a study of cytomegalovirus exposure and HLA in healthy donors. The data were produced by immunoSEQ multiplex PCR, yet TCRdb's version contains in-frame clones alone and is incomplete. The sample holds 110,000 or so clones, around 88% seen once. This CDR3 region has 15 residues. Germline CDR1 SNHLY, CDR2 FYNNEI. Trimming at V came to 4 bases and at J to 7 bases, leaving 8 bases not matched to a gene. From the roughly 120-subject validation cohort, which was separate from the roughly 700-subject first cohort, the donors were drawn. The TCR originated in a man in his late teens or twenties in good health and CMV-seronegative. The V gene is TRBV2, the J gene TRBJ1-4; 8 bases fit TRBD1. Sequenced material: PBMCs. The CDR3 sequence is CASSAYTGGGEKLFF. The CDR3, as DNA: TGTGCCAGCAGTGCATACACAGGGGGGGGTGAAAAACTGTTTTTT.